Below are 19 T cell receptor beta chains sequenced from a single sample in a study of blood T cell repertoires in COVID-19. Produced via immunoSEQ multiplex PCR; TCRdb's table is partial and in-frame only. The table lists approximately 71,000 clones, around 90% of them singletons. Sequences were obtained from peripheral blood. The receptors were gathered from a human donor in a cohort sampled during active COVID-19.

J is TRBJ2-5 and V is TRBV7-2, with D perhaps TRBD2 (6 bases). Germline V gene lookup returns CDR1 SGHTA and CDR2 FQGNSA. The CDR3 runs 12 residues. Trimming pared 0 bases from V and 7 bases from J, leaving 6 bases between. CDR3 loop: CASSLAEGTQYF. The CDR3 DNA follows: TGTGCCAGCAGCTTAGCGGAGGGGACCCAGTACTTC.

As DNA, the CDR3 is TGCGCCAGCAGCCTGGCGACAGGGGACACCGGGGAGCTGTTTTTT. Translation gives CASSLATGDTGELFF. This chain joins TRBV5-1 and TRBJ2-2, with TRBD1 identical over 8 bases. The CDR3 runs 15 residues. Trimming removed 4 bases from V and 3 bases from J; junction bases left unmatched: 5. Germline V gene data show CDR1 as SGHRS and CDR2 as YFSETQ. Complete variable domain (other parts from reference TRBV5-1 and TRBJ2-2): KAGVTQTPRYLIKTRGQQVTLSCSPISGHRSVSWYQQTPGQGLQFLFEYFSETQRNKGNFPGRFSGRQFSNSRSEMNVSTLELGDSALYLCASSLATGDTGELFFGEGSRLTVL.

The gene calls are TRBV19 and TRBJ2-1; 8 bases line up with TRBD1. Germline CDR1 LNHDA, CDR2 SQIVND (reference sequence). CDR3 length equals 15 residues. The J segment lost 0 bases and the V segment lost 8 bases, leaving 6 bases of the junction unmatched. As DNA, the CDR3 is TGTGCCAGTGCGACAGGGGCTAGCTCCTACAATGAGCAGTTCTTC. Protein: CASATGASSYNEQFF.

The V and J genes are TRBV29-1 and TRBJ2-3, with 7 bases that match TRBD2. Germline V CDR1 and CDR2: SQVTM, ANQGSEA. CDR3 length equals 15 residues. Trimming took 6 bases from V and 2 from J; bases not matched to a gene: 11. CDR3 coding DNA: TGCAGCGTCAGACTCGCGGGGGATCCCACAGATACGCAGTATTTT. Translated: CSVRLAGDPTDTQYF.

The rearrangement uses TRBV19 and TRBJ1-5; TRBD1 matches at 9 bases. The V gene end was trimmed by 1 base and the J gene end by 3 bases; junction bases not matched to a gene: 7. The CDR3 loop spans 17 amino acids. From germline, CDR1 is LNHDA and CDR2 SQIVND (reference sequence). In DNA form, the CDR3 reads TGTGCCAGTAGTATAGCCGGGACAGGGCCGAACAATCAGCCCCAGCATTTT. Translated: CASSIAGTGPNNQPQHF.

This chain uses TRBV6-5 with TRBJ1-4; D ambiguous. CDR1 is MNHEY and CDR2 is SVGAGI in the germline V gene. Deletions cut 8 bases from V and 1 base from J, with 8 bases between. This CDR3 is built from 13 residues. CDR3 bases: TGTGCCAGCTTTGGGCAAACTAATGAAAAACTGTTTTTT. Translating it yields CASFGQTNEKLFF.

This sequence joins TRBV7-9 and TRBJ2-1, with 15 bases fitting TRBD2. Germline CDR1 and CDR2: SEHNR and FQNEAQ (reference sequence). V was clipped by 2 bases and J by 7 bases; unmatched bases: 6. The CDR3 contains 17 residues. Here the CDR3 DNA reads TGTGCCAGCAGCTTAAGGACTAGCGGGAGGGCCGAAAATGAGCAGTTCTTC. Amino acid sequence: CASSLRTSGRAENEQFF.

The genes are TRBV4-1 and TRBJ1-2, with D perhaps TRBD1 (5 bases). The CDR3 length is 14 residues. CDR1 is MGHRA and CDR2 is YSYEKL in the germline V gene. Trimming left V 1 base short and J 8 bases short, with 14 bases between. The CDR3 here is CASSQVGRVVGYTF. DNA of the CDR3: TGCGCCAGCAGCCAAGTTGGCAGGGTGGTCGGCTACACCTTC.

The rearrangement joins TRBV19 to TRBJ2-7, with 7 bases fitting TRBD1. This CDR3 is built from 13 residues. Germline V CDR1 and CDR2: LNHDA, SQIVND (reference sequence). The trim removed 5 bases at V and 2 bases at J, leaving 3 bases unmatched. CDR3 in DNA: TGTGCCAGTAGTTTGGGACAGCCCTACGAGCAGTACTTC. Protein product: CASSLGQPYEQYF.

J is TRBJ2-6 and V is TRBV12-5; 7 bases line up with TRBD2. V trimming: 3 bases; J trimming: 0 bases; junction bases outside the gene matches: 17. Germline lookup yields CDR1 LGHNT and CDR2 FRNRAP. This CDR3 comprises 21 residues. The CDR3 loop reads CASGFLGTIADPISGANVLTF. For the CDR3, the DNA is TGTGCTAGTGGTTTTTTAGGGACTATAGCGGACCCCATCTCTGGGGCCAACGTCCTGACTTTC.

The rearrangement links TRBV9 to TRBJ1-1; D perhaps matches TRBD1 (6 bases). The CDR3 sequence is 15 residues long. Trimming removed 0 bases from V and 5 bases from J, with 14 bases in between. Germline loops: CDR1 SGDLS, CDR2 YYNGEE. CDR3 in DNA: TGTGCCAGCAGCGTAGACGCCAGGGGAGGGACTGAAGCTTTCTTT. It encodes CASSVDARGGTEAFF.

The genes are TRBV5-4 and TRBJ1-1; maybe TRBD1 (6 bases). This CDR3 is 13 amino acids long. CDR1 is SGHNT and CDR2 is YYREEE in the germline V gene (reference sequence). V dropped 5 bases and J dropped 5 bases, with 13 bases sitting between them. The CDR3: CASSPKGVTEAFF. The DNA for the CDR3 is TGTGCCAGCAGTCCCAAGGGGGTTACTGAAGCTTTCTTT.

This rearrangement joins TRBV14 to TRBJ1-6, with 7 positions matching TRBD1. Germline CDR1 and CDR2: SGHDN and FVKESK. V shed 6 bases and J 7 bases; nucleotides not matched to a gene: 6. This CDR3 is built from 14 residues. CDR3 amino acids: CASREETGNSPLHF. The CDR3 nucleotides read TGTGCCAGCAGGGAGGAGACAGGGAATTCACCCCTCCACTTT.

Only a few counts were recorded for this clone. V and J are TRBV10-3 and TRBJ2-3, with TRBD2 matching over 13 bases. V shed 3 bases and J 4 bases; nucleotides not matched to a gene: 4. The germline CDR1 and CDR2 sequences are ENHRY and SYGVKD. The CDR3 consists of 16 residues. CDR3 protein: CAISELLAGGPDTQYF. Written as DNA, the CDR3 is TGTGCCATCAGTGAATTACTAGCGGGAGGGCCAGATACGCAGTATTTT.

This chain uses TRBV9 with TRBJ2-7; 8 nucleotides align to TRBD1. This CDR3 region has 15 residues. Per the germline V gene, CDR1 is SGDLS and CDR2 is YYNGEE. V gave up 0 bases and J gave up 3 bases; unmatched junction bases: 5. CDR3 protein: CASSVGTGSNYEQYF. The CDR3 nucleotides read TGTGCCAGCAGCGTAGGGACAGGGTCTAACTACGAGCAGTACTTC.

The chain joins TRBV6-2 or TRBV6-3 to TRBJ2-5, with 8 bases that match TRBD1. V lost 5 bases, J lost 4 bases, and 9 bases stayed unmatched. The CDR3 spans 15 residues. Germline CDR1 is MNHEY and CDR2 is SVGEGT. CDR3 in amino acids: CASSTRDRNRETQYF. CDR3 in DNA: TGTGCCAGCAGTACTCGGGACAGGAATAGAGAGACCCAGTACTTC.

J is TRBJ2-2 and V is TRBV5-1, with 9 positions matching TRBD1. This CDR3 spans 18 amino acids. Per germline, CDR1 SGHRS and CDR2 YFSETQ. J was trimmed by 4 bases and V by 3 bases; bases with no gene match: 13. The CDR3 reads CASSYSTGTGSSTGELFF. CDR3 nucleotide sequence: TGCGCCAGCAGCTACTCGACCGGGACAGGGTCTTCCACCGGGGAGCTGTTTTTT.

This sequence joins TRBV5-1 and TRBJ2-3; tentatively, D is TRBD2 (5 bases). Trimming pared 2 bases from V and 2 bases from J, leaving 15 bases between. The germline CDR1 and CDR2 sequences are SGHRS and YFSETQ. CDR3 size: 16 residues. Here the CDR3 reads CASSFLPGSDTDTQYF. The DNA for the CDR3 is TGCGCCAGCAGCTTCCTACCGGGATCAGACACAGATACGCAGTATTTT.

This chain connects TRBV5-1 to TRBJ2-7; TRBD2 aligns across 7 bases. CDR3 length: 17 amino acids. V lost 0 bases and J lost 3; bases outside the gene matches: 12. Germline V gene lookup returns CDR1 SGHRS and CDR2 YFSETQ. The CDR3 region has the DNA TGCGCCAGCAGCTTGGCGCCCAGCCTAGCGGCGGGCTACGAGCAGTACTTC. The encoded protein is CASSLAPSLAAGYEQYF.